Listed below are T cell receptor beta chains from one sample, sequenced in a study of blood T cell repertoires in COVID-19. Sequenced by immunoSEQ multiplex PCR; TCRdb stores in-frame clones only, minus some. The sample holds approximately 350,000 clones; about 90% are singletons and the top ten take around 3.5%. The sample comprised peripheral blood. The receptors were gathered from a woman aged 18-29 years who had recovered from COVID-19. CDR3s include the opening cysteine and the closing phenylalanine or tryptophan.

TRBV12-3/TRBV12-4	TRBJ1-2	CASSYRVYGYTF
TRBV2	TRBJ1-4	CASSRTVKREKLFF
TRBV9	TRBJ1-6	CASSSEGGTGWNSPLHF
TRBV5-1	TRBJ1-4	CASSPGQGTSTNEKLFF
TRBV19	TRBJ1-6	CASSRGGRVSPLHF
TRBV7-9	TRBJ1-2	CASSPQSGTGGANYGYTF
TRBV12-3/TRBV12-4	TRBJ2-1	CASSLIREQFF
TRBV7-2	TRBJ1-6	CASSKQGARGNSPLHF
TRBV7-2	TRBJ1-4	CASSFGTGGVTNEKLFF
TRBV30	TRBJ2-5	CAWNVHSQETQYF
TRBV9	TRBJ2-1	CASSDGLAGASEQFF
TRBV2	TRBJ1-5	CASAGGELYNQPQHF
TRBV9	TRBJ2-3	CASSLMGEDTQYF
TRBV4-1	TRBJ2-5	CASSQGLAEETQYF
TRBV11-3	TRBJ2-2	CASSRIPGHITGELFF
TRBV12-5	TRBJ1-2	CASGLVRVGAVGYTF
TRBV5-6	TRBJ1-2	CASKADYFYGYTF
TRBV19	TRBJ1-5	CASTLSTADQPQHF
TRBV11-3	TRBJ2-3	CASSRRTGATDTQYF
TRBV27	TRBJ2-1	CASSTGDEQFF
TRBV5-1	TRBJ2-1	CASSSSRGGHEQFF
TRBV20-1	TRBJ2-3	CSASRLVSDTQYF
TRBV5-6	TRBJ2-1	CASSQTSHEQFF
TRBV11-2	TRBJ1-2	CASSLSGFPPDYGYTF
TRBV29-1	TRBJ2-6	CSVVRPGEGGVPTF
TRBV7-6	TRBJ1-1	CASSKQGASTEAFF
TRBV7-8	TRBJ2-3	CASSPEATGSTDTQYF
TRBV20-1	TRBJ2-3	CSASEDSTSTDTQYF
TRBV3-1/TRBV3-2	TRBJ2-1	CASSTTTSGGNEQFF
TRBV4-3	TRBJ2-2	CASSPSGRASGELFF
TRBV5-1	TRBJ2-1	CASSLGRPGQGVVNEQFF
TRBV29-1	TRBJ1-2	CSALTGGGGYTF
TRBV7-8	TRBJ2-6	CASSVPVGGGGISNRANVLTF
TRBV11-3	TRBJ1-2	CASSLGTGTSDYGYTF
TRBV7-9	TRBJ2-2	CAKGLNTGELFF
TRBV6-6	TRBJ1-5	CASSYEGRRYQPQHF
TRBV5-6	TRBJ2-1	CASSLGLSGVYNEQFF
TRBV7-8	TRBJ2-2	CASSLGEGLNTGELFF
TRBV6-6	TRBJ2-6	CASSLRSSGANVLTF
TRBV18	TRBJ1-1	CASSPIGRDTEAFF
TRBV5-8	TRBJ1-2	CASSLERYGYTF
TRBV5-4	TRBJ2-5	CASSLAGLGGRGLETQYF
TRBV30	TRBJ2-5	CAWSVDRGTQYF
TRBV6-2/TRBV6-3	TRBJ2-1	CASSYTLAGTVNEQFF
TRBV27	TRBJ2-1	CASSLYPGGNEQFF
TRBV6-1	TRBJ1-2	CASSGIPIGTGAPLNGYTF
TRBV6-2/TRBV6-3	TRBJ2-3	CASSYSTGTGRTDTQYF
TRBV4-1	TRBJ2-3	CASSRGPSGSATDTQYF
TRBV7-6	TRBJ1-2	CASSQTGGRGYTF
TRBV19	TRBJ1-2	CASSIGQGNRGYTF
TRBV29-1	TRBJ2-3	CSVGIAGVTDTQYF
TRBV7-2	TRBJ2-1	CASRTSGYNEQFF
TRBV27	TRBJ2-1	CASSPHTQDYNEQFF
TRBV5-1	TRBJ1-1	CASSLRGNTEAFF
TRBV5-1	TRBJ1-3	CASRHEASGLSSGNTIYF
TRBV6-5	TRBJ2-1	CASKYEGGNEQFF
TRBV30	TRBJ2-3	CAWSGGGYGTIDTDTQYF